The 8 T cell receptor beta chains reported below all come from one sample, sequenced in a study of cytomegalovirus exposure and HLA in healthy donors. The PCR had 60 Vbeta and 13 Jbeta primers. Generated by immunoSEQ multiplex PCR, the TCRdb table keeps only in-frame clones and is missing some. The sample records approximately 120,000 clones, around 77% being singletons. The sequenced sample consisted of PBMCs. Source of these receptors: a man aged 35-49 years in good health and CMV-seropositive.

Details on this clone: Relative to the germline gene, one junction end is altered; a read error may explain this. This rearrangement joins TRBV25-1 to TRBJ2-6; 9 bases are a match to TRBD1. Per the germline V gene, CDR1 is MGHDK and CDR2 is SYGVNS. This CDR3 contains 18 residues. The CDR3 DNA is TGTGCCAGCAGTGAGGGACAGGGATCTTGGTCTGGGGCCAACGGCCTGACTTTC. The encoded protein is CASSEGQGSWSGANGLTF.

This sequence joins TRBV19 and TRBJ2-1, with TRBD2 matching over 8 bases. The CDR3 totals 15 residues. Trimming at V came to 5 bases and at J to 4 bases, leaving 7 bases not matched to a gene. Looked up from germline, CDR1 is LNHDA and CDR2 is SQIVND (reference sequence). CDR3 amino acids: CASSSGLAEYNEQFF. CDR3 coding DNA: TGTGCCAGTAGTTCAGGACTAGCAGAATACAATGAGCAGTTCTTC. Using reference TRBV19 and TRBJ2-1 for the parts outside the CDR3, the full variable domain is DGGITQSPKYLFRKEGQNVTLSCEQNLNHDAMYWYRQDPGQGLRLIYYSQIVNDFQKGDIAEGYSVSREKKESFPLTVTSAQKNPTAFYLCASSSGLAEYNEQFFGPGTRLTVL.

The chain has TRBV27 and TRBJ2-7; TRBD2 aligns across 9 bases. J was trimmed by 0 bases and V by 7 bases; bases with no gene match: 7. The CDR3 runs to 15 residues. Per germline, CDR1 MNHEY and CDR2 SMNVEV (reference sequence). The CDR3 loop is CASKIAGDVSYEQYF. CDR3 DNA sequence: TGTGCCAGCAAAATAGCGGGGGACGTCTCCTACGAGCAGTACTTC.

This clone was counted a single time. CDR3 residues: CASRQTGGSGANVLTF. CDR3 bases: TGTGCCAGTAGACAGACAGGGGGCTCTGGGGCCAACGTCCTGACTTTC. V and J are TRBV19 and TRBJ2-6; TRBD1 matches 9 bases. V gave up 6 bases and J gave up 0 bases; unmatched junction bases: 3. Per the germline V gene, CDR1 is LNHDA and CDR2 is SQIVND (reference sequence). The CDR3 is made up of 16 amino acids.

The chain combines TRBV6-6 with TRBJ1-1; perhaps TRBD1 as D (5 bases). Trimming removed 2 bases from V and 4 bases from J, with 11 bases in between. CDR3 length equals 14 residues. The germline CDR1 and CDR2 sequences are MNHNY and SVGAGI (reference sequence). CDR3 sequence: CASSYVGQTTEAFF. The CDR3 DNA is TGTGCCAGCAGTTACGTGGGGCAGACCACTGAAGCTTTCTTT.

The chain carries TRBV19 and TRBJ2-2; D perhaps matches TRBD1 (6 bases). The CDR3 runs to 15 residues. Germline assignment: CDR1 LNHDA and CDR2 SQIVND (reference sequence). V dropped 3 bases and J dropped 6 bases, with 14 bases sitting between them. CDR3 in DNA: TGTGCCAGTAGTATTGCAGGGGAGCGACCCGGGGAGCTGTTTTTT. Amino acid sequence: CASSIAGERPGELFF.

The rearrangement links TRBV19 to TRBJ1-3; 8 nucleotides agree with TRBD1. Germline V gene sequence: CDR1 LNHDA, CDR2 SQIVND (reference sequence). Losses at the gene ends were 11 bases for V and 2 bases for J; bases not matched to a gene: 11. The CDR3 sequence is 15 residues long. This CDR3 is CASSTGTGPGNTIYF. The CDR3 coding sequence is TGTGCCTCCTCGACAGGGACAGGTCCTGGAAACACCATATATTTT.

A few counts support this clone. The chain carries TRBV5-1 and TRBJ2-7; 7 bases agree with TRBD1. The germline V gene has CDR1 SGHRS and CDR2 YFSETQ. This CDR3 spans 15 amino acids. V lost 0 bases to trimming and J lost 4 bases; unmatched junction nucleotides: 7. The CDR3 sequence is CASSLARQGIYEQYF. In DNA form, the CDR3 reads TGCGCCAGCAGCTTGGCGAGACAGGGTATTTACGAGCAGTACTTC.